Listed below are T cell receptor beta chains from one sample, sequenced in a study of regulatory T cells in long-lasting Graves disease. TCRdb ran MiXCR on the multiplex PCR reads and lists one entry per CDR3 protein. Here the sample spans over 350,000 distinct CDR3 sequences, 14% being singletons. The same specimen was also included in a second study, on T cells in Graves' hyperthyroidism and ophthalmopathy.

Sequencing was performed on peripheral blood mononuclear cells (PBMCs), taken at new diagnosis, from a patient treated with antithyroid drugs. Every receptor here comes from a woman aged 50 to 60 with Graves disease. Each CDR3 is given with its conserved first and last residue. The D gene is left open where the match is weak. Rows may omit the clone size; those that give it use once, few, many or a size class.

size	J	D	V	DNA	CDR3
NA	TRBJ2-7	TRBD2	TRBV19	TGTGCCAGTAGGGAGACTAGCGGGAATCTCTACGAGCAGTACTTC	CASRETSGNLYEQYF
few	TRBJ2-1	TRBD1	TRBV28	TGTGCCAGCAGTCCCCTGAGGGGGGGGACAGGGGACAATGAGCAGTTCTTC	CASSPLRGGTGDNEQFF
NA	TRBJ1-5	NA	TRBV2	TGTGCCAGCAGTGAATATGGCAATCAGCCCCAGCATTTT	CASSEYGNQPQHF
many	TRBJ2-7	NA	TRBV10-3	TGTGCCATCTGCCCAGGGGGGGGGATCTCCTACGAGCAGTACTTC	CAICPGGGISYEQYF
many	TRBJ2-3	NA	TRBV18	TGTGCCAGCTCACGGTACATCAACACAGATACGCAGTATTTT	CASSRYINTDTQYF
many	TRBJ2-2	NA	TRBV30	TGTGCCTGGGAATCAGGATCCAACACCGGGGAGCTGTTTTTT	CAWESGSNTGELFF
many	TRBJ1-2	NA	TRBV7-8	TGTGCCAGCAGCCCAGGACGGGTGGATGGCTACACCTTC	CASSPGRVDGYTF
many	TRBJ1-5	NA	TRBV28	TGTGCCAGCAGTTTAGCCGACAGGAACAATCAGCCCCAGCATTTT	CASSLADRNNQPQHF
NA	TRBJ2-3	TRBD2	TRBV9	TGTGCCAGCAGCGTATCCGGGACTAGCGTGACAGATACGCAGTATTTT	CASSVSGTSVTDTQYF
NA	TRBJ1-4	TRBD1	TRBV18	TGTGCCAGCTCCCCGCGAACAGGGGCTAATGAAAAACTGTTTTTT	CASSPRTGANEKLFF
many	TRBJ2-5	TRBD2	TRBV12-3/TRBV12-4	TGTGCCAGCAGTTTCTGGGGTAGCGGGAGTTTTGGGAAAGAGACCCAGTACTTC	CASSFWGSGSFGKETQYF